These 15 T cell receptor beta chains came from one sample sequenced in a study of blood T cell repertoires in COVID-19. Produced via immunoSEQ multiplex PCR; TCRdb's table is partial and in-frame only. The sample lists roughly 390,000 clones, less than 85% occurring once. Sequencing was carried out using peripheral blood. The source of these receptors is a woman aged 18-29 years with acute or convalescent COVID-19.

In this sample, this clone turned up once. The rearrangement links TRBV4-1 to TRBJ1-5, with no clear D. V dropped 1 base and J dropped 4 bases, with 5 bases sitting between them. The CDR3 has 13 residues. Germline loops: CDR1 MGHRA, CDR2 YSYEKL. This CDR3 reads CASSQARNQPQHF. The CDR3 coding sequence is TGCGCCAGCAGCCAAGCTAGAAATCAGCCCCAGCATTTT.

V and J are TRBV5-1 and TRBJ2-1; perhaps TRBD1 as D (5 bases). The CDR3 is 15 amino acids. Trimming pared 0 bases from V and 8 bases from J, leaving 15 bases between. Germline loops: CDR1 SGHRS, CDR2 YFSETQ. Here the CDR3 reads CASSLADIQGDEQFF. DNA for the CDR3: TGCGCCAGCAGCTTGGCCGACATTCAGGGCGATGAGCAGTTCTTC.

Only a few counts were recorded for this clone. The chain has TRBV3-1 (or the pseudogene TRBV3-2) and TRBJ1-5; possible D gene TRBD1, 5 bases. The germline gives CDR1 LGHDT, CDR2 YNNKEL (reference sequence). This CDR3 is built from 13 residues. The V end was cut by 0 bases, the J end by 11 bases, with 11 bases between. The CDR3 DNA follows: TGTGCCAGCAGCCAAGATGACAGCCGGTCCCAGCATTTT. Translation gives CASSQDDSRSQHF.

The gene calls are TRBV6-5 and TRBJ2-6; 7 bases align to TRBD2. The CDR3 extends over 14 amino acids. Germline V gives CDR1 MNHEY, CDR2 SVGAGI. Trimming cost V 7 bases and J 1 base; bases outside gene matches: 1. CDR3 bases: TGTGCCAGCATGGGAGGGTCTGGGGCCAACGTCCTGACTTTC. As protein: CASMGGSGANVLTF.

The rearrangement joins TRBV3-1 (or the pseudogene TRBV3-2) to TRBJ2-3; TRBD2 aligns across 10 bases. CDR1 and CDR2 (germline): LGHDT, YNNKEL (reference sequence). The V and J ends lost 2 bases and 6 bases, in that order; junction bases with no gene match: 5. This CDR3 spans 15 amino acids. The CDR3 region is CASSQPAGGLDTQYF. The CDR3 nucleotides are TGTGCCAGCAGCCAACCAGCGGGGGGGCTGGATACGCAGTATTTT.

In DNA form, the CDR3 reads TGTGCCAGCAGCGCTACTAGCGGTAATGAGCAGTTCTTC. Protein: CASSATSGNEQFF. The chain has TRBV12-3 or TRBV12-4 and TRBJ2-1, with TRBD2 matching 8 bases. V was clipped by 6 bases and J by 7 bases; unmatched bases: 5. The CDR3 consists of 13 residues.

Here the CDR3 DNA reads TGTGCCAGCTCACTTGAAGGACGGACAAATCAGCCCCAGCATTTT. Translating gives CASSLEGRTNQPQHF. This rearrangement joins TRBV18 to TRBJ1-5; D might be TRBD1 (5 bases). This CDR3 spans 15 amino acids. Per germline, CDR1 KGHSH and CDR2 LQKENI. Trimming took off 4 bases at V and 4 bases at J, with 14 bases between the two ends.

The gene calls are TRBV5-1 and TRBJ1-1, with 9 bases aligning to TRBD1. Losses at the gene ends were 4 bases for V and 4 bases for J; bases not matched to a gene: 5. The CDR3 extends over 14 amino acids. Germline assignment: CDR1 SGHRS and CDR2 YFSETQ. CDR3 sequence (DNA): TGCGCCAGCAGCACCCGACAGGGGGGCACTGAAGCTTTCTTT. Translating it yields CASSTRQGGTEAFF.

In this sample, this clone turned up many times. The chain combines TRBV24-1 with TRBJ2-2; D is possibly TRBD1 (5 bases). V was pared by 4 bases and J by 3 bases, with 8 bases between. The CDR3 is 14 amino acids. The germline gives CDR1 KGHDR, CDR2 SFDVKD. The chain's CDR3 is CATSEIRDTGELFF. The CDR3 nucleotides are TGTGCCACCAGTGAGATCAGGGACACCGGGGAGCTGTTTTTT.

This chain links TRBV20-1 with TRBJ2-3; unclear D gene. The CDR3 is 10 residues long. The ends were cut back, 6 bases at V and 3 bases at J, with 4 bases in the middle. Per germline, CDR1 DFQATT and CDR2 SNEGSKA (reference sequence). The CDR3 bases are TGCAGTGCCGGGACAGATACGCAGTATTTT. This translates into CSAGTDTQYF.

The V and J genes are TRBV6-2 or TRBV6-3 and TRBJ1-1; D is ambiguous. Per the germline V gene, CDR1 is MNHEY and CDR2 is SVGEGT. This CDR3 region has 18 residues. Deletions cut 0 bases from V and 1 base from J, with 18 bases between. CDR3: CASSYSVFRPEGNTEAFF. CDR3 DNA: TGTGCCAGCAGTTACTCAGTTTTTCGACCTGAGGGGAACACTGAAGCTTTCTTT.

The gene calls are TRBV2 and TRBJ2-7; the D gene is possibly TRBD1 (5 bases). The CDR3 has 13 amino acids. The V and J ends lost 7 bases and 3 bases respectively, with 13 bases between them. Germline CDR1 is SNHLY and CDR2 is FYNNEI. The CDR3 DNA follows: TGTGCCAGCATTAAGACAAGGGGCTACGAGCAGTACTTC. Protein product: CASIKTRGYEQYF.

This chain connects TRBV24-1 to TRBJ2-1, with D tentatively TRBD2 (7 bases). Germline values: CDR1 KGHDR, CDR2 SFDVKD. This CDR3 has 18 residues. Trimming removed 5 bases at V and 4 bases at J, with 23 bases between. In nucleotides, the CDR3 is TGTGCCACCAGTGCCCAAGGAGGCGGGGGCAAACATTACAATGAGCAGTTCTTC. It is translated as CATSAQGGGGKHYNEQFF.

This chain uses TRBV9 with TRBJ1-2; possibly TRBD1 for D (6 bases). Germline CDR1 and CDR2: SGDLS and YYNGEE. CDR3 length: 14 residues. V was cut by 4 bases and J by 3 bases, with 13 bases left in between. CDR3 nucleotides: TGTGCCAGCAGCCCTCGACAGGCCCACTATGGCTACACCTTC. This sequence encodes CASSPRQAHYGYTF.

As to this clone: This sample also contains other DNA sequences that code for the same CDR3. The chain links TRBV2 to TRBJ1-5, with TRBD1 matching 8 bases. V shed 6 bases and J 0 bases; nucleotides not matched to a gene: 4. CDR1 and CDR2 from the germline V gene are SNHLY and FYNNEI. The length of the CDR3 is 15 residues. The CDR3 sequence is CASRSTGDSNQPQHF. As DNA, the CDR3 is TGTGCCAGCAGATCGACAGGGGATAGCAATCAGCCCCAGCATTTT.